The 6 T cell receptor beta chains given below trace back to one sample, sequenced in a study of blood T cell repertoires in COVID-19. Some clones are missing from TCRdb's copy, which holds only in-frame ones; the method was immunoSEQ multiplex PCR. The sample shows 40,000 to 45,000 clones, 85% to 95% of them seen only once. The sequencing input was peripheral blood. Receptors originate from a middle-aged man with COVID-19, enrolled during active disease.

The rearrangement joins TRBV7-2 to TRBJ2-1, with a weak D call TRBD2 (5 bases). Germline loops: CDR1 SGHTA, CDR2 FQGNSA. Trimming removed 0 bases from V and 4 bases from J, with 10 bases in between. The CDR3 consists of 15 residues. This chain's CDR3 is CASSLAVGGYNEQFF. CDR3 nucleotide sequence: TGTGCCAGCAGCTTAGCAGTGGGCGGGTACAATGAGCAGTTCTTC. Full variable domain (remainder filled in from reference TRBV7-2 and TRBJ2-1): GAGVSQSPSNKVTEKGKDVELRCDPISGHTALYWYRQSLGQGLEFLIYFQGNSAPDKSGLPSDRFSAERTGGSVSTLTIQRTQQEDSAVYLCASSLAVGGYNEQFFGPGTRLTVL.

CDR3 residues: CATAHRVAKNIQYF. CDR3 in DNA: TGTGCCACCGCCCACAGGGTAGCCAAAAACATTCAGTACTTC. The J gene is TRBJ2-4, the V gene TRBV28; maybe TRBD1 (6 bases). CDR1 and CDR2 (germline): MDHEN, SYDVKM. The ends were cut back, 10 bases at V and 0 bases at J, with 13 bases in the middle. The CDR3 is 14 amino acids.

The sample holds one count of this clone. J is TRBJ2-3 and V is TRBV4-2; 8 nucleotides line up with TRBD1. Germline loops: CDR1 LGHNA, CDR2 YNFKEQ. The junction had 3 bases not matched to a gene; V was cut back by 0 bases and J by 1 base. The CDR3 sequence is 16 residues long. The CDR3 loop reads CASSQDQGAGTDTQYF. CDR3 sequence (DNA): TGTGCCAGCAGCCAAGATCAGGGGGCCGGCACAGATACGCAGTATTTT.

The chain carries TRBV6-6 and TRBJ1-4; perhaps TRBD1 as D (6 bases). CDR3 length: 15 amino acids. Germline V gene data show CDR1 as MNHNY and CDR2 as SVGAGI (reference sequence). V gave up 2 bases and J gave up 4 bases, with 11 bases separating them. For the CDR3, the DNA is TGTGCCAGCAGTTACCGGGGGGCAGATAATGAAAAACTGTTTTTT. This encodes CASSYRGADNEKLFF.

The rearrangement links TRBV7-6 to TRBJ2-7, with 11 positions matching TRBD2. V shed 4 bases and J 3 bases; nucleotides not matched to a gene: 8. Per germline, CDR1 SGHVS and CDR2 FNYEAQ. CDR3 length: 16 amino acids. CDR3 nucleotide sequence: TGTGCCAGCAGCTCGGGGAGACTAGCGGGAATCTACGAGCAGTACTTC. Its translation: CASSSGRLAGIYEQYF.

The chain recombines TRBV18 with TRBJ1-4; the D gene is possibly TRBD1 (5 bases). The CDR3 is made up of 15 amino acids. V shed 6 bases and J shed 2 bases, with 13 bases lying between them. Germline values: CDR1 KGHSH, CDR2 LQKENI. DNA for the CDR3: TGTGCCAGCTCTCCCCTCGGGGGGACTAATGAAAAACTGTTTTTT. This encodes CASSPLGGTNEKLFF.